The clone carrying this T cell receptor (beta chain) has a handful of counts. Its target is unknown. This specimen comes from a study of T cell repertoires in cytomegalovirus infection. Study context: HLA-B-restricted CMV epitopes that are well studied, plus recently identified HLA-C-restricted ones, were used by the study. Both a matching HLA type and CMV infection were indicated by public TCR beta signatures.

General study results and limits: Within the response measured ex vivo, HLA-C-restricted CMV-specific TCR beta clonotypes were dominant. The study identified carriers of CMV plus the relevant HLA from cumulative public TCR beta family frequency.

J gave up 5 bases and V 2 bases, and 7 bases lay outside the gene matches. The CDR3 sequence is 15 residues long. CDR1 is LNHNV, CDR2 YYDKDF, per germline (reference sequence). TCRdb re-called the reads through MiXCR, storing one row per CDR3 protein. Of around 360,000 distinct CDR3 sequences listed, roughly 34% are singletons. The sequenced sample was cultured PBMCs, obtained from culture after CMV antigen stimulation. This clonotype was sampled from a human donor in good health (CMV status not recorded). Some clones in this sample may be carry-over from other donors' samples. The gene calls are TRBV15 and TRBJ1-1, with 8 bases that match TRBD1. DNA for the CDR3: TGTGCCACCAGCAGACAGGGGGCCTGGACGACTGAAGCTTTCTTT. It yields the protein CATSRQGAWTTEAFF.